This T cell receptor beta chain originates from a study of cytomegalovirus exposure and HLA in healthy donors. The method was immunoSEQ multiplex PCR; TCRdb's version includes in-frame clones alone and lacks a portion of them. Of 82,000 or so clones in the sample, 95% were seen once. Germline V gene lookup returns CDR1 MNHEY and CDR2 SVGAGI. There are 14 residues in the CDR3. V lost 6 bases and J lost 0, with 9 bases in between. With regard to this clone: Its specificity is unknown.

Broader study findings: Among TCR beta chains, those listed as cytomegalovirus-associated numbered some 160.

Sequencing input: PBMCs. This TCR derives from a woman between 18 and 29 years old in good health and CMV-seronegative. The gene calls are TRBV6-5 and TRBJ1-3, with a weak D call TRBD1 (5 bases). For the CDR3, the DNA is TGTGCCAGCAGATCGGGACTCTCTGGAAACACCATATATTTT. It translates to CASRSGLSGNTIYF.